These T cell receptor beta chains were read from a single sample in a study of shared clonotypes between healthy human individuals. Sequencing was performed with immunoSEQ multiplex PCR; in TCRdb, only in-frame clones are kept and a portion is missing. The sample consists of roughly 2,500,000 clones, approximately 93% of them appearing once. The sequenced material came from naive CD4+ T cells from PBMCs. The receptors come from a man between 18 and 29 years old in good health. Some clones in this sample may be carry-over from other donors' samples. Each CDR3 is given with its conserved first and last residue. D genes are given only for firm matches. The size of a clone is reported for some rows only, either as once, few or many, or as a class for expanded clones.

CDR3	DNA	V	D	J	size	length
CASSLPSKGTGTQYF	TGCGCCAGCAGCTTACCATCAAAGGGTACAGGTACGCAGTATTTT	TRBV5-1	-	TRBJ2-3	-	15
CATSTPGTDEQFF	TGTGCCACCAGCACACCCGGGACTGATGAGCAGTTCTTC	TRBV15	-	TRBJ2-1	-	13
CASSIGTGRNQPQHF	TGTGCCAGTAGTATAGGGACAGGGCGAAATCAGCCCCAGCATTTT	TRBV19	TRBD1	TRBJ1-5	-	15
CASSPPSGELFF	TGTGCCAGCTCACCACCGTCCGGGGAGCTGTTTTTT	TRBV18	-	TRBJ2-2	-	12
CASTKSRGRGSYEQYF	TGTGCCAGCACCAAATCCAGGGGCAGGGGCTCCTACGAGCAGTACTTC	TRBV21-1	-	TRBJ2-7	-	16
CASSLVQGKGGKNTGELFF	TGTGCCAGCAGCTTAGTCCAGGGGAAGGGAGGAAAAAACACCGGGGAGCTGTTTTTT	TRBV11-3	-	TRBJ2-2	-	19
CASSESSVGADTQYF	TGCGCCAGCAGTGAGTCTAGCGTCGGTGCAGATACGCAGTATTTT	TRBV10-1	-	TRBJ2-3	-	15
CASSQGKAGAAILADTQYF	TGCGCCAGCAGCCAAGGCAAGGCAGGGGCGGCAATTTTGGCAGATACGCAGTATTTT	TRBV4-1	-	TRBJ2-3	-	19
CASSRGGPPEAFF	TGTGCCAGCAGCAGGGGGGGGCCCCCTGAAGCTTTCTTT	TRBV6-5	TRBD1	TRBJ1-1	-	13
CSVLTGDYGYTF	TGCAGCGTTCTGACGGGCGACTATGGCTACACCTTC	TRBV29-1	-	TRBJ1-2	-	12
CASTRGGSYEQYF	TGTGCCAGCACCCGGGGGGGCTCCTACGAGCAGTACTTC	TRBV5-4	TRBD2	TRBJ2-7	-	13
CASSEAGGSTDTQYF	TGTGCCAGCAGTGAAGCGGGGGGAAGCACAGATACGCAGTATTTT	TRBV2	-	TRBJ2-3	-	15
CASSAGTGKGMNTEAFF	TGTGCCAGCAGCGCGGGGACAGGGAAAGGGATGAACACTGAAGCTTTCTTT	TRBV11-1	TRBD1	TRBJ1-1	-	17
CAWNPGHNFNQPQHF	TGTGCCTGGAACCCGGGACACAACTTCAATCAGCCCCAGCATTTT	TRBV30	-	TRBJ1-5	-	15
CASSSQGGSEQYF	TGCGCCAGCAGCTCCCAAGGGGGGAGCGAGCAGTACTTC	TRBV5-1	-	TRBJ2-7	once	13
CASSLKTSGSSEETQYF	TGTGCCAGCAGCCTAAAGACTAGCGGGAGTAGTGAAGAGACCCAGTACTTC	TRBV5-4	TRBD2	TRBJ2-5	-	17
CASSLSGPPYYGYTF	TGTGCCAGCAGTTTATCGGGCCCACCCTACTATGGCTACACCTTC	TRBV27	-	TRBJ1-2	-	15
CASSYRLAGGPETQYF	TGTGCCAGCAGTTACCGACTAGCGGGAGGGCCGGAGACCCAGTACTTC	TRBV28	TRBD2	TRBJ2-5	-	16
CASKSSSSIVVQYF	TGCGCCAGCAAGTCGTCCAGCTCTATTGTCGTGCAGTACTTC	TRBV5-1	-	TRBJ2-7	once	14
CASSIVDEQYF	TGTGCCAGCAGCATAGTAGACGAGCAGTACTTC	TRBV6-1	-	TRBJ2-7	once	11
CASSLGLAAYNEQFF	TGTGCCAGCAGCTTAGGGCTAGCGGCCTACAATGAGCAGTTCTTC	TRBV7-8	TRBD2	TRBJ2-1	-	15